The 18 T cell receptor beta chains in this list originate from one sample, sequenced in a study of post-analysis software for immune sequencing data (dated by TCRdb to between 2014 and 2017). General conclusions and limits of the study: A handful of TRBV segments, including TRBV5-6, TRBV5-1 and TRBV20-1, were significantly more frequent in patients than controls.

Their antigens remain unidentified. The library was obtained by PCR. The sequencer listed for this sample is Illumina HiSeq 2500. Unique molecular identifiers were incorporated into TCR beta cDNA libraries to reduce PCR and sequencing biases. Through fastp at Q25 and MiXCR, TCRdb rebuilt clones from the public reads, retaining in-frame beta chains. Every distinct CDR3 protein forms one entry, paired with its most common genes and DNA. This sample holds roughly 600,000 distinct CDR3 sequences; roughly two fifths were observed only once. Of the sample, approximately 1.7% is held by the ten largest clones. Sequencing input: blood. The receptors derive from a girl aged 10-17 years with multiple sclerosis.

This clonotype came up a few times. A much larger clone differs from this one at a single base, so this may be a read error. The chain is built from TRBV6-4 and TRBJ2-1, with unresolved D. The CDR3 has 13 amino acids. Germline V gene lookup returns CDR1 MRHNA and CDR2 SNTAGT. V was shortened by 6 bases and J by 0 bases, with 6 bases between the two germline ends. Here the CDR3 DNA reads TGTGCCAGCAGGGCTAGCTCCTACAATGAGCAGTTCTTC. Translating it yields CASRASSYNEQFF.

The chain couples TRBV7-2 to TRBJ2-5; no clear D gene. Looked up from germline, CDR1 is SGHTA and CDR2 is FQGNSA. V lost 2 bases, J lost 4 bases, and 14 bases lay in between. The CDR3 sequence is 15 residues long. The CDR3 DNA sequence: TGTGCCAGCAGCTTATGGTCAGGTGGGCGAGAGACCCAGTACTTC. Translated, it gives CASSLWSGGRETQYF.

V is TRBV18 and J is TRBJ1-5; D uncertain. V was cut by 2 bases and J by 5 bases, with 10 bases left in between. CDR1 and CDR2 from the germline V gene are KGHSH and LQKENI. The CDR3 runs 14 residues. CDR3 coding DNA: TGTGCCAGCTCACCAACGGCAGATTATCAGCCCCAGCATTTT. Translation gives CASSPTADYQPQHF.

This clonotype was seen only a few times. The chain carries TRBV12-3 or TRBV12-4 and TRBJ2-3; a possible D gene is TRBD1 (6 bases). V gave up 8 bases and J gave up 3 bases, with 9 bases separating them. This CDR3 comprises 12 residues. The CDR3 reads CASRTETDTQYF. In nucleotides, the CDR3 is TGTGCCAGCCGGACAGAAACAGATACGCAGTATTTT.

The V and J genes are TRBV7-2 and TRBJ2-3, with TRBD1 matching over 10 bases. The length of the CDR3 is 15 residues. Germline V CDR1 and CDR2: SGHTA, FQGNSA. The V and J ends lost 3 bases and 6 bases, in that order; junction bases with no gene match: 6. The CDR3 here is CASSFDRGRSDTQYF. Here the CDR3 DNA reads TGTGCCAGCAGCTTTGACAGGGGGCGCTCGGATACGCAGTATTTT.

This sequence joins TRBV24-1 and TRBJ1-4; 10 bases line up with TRBD1. The length of the CDR3 is 15 residues. The germline CDR1 and CDR2 sequences are KGHDR and SFDVKD. J gave up 6 bases and V 3 bases, and 3 bases lay outside the gene matches. The CDR3 nucleotides are TGTGCCACCAGTGATCCCGGGACAGGGGATGAAAAACTGTTTTTT. Encoded protein: CATSDPGTGDEKLFF.

This clonotype has only a few counts. V is TRBV6-5 and J is TRBJ2-5; TRBD1 aligns across 9 bases. V lost 2 bases, J lost 2 bases, and 3 bases stayed unmatched. Per germline, CDR1 MNHEY and CDR2 SVGAGI. This CDR3 region has 15 residues. CDR3 bases: TGTGCCAGCAGTTACCTGGGGACAGGGCAAGAGACCCAGTACTTC. Translated, it gives CASSYLGTGQETQYF.

This clonotype appeared a few times. This chain uses TRBV12-3 or TRBV12-4 with TRBJ2-5, with D perhaps assigned TRBD1 or TRBD2 (5 bases each). This CDR3 comprises 12 residues. Trimming removed 5 bases from V and 11 bases from J, with 15 bases in between. CDR3 bases: TGTGCCAGCAGTCCCGCCGGGACCCGACAGTACTTC. Its translation is CASSPAGTRQYF.

Of note for this clonotype: At one boundary the junction diverges from the germline segment, which might be a read error. The chain employs TRBV12-3 or TRBV12-4 and TRBJ1-1; tentatively, D is TRBD1 (5 bases). The CDR3 covers 13 residues. CDR3 sequence reads: CAGRDAGFAEAFF. CDR3 nucleotides: TGTGCCGGCAGAGACGCAGGGTTTGCTGAAGCTTTCTTT.

This clonotype was counted between two and nine times. The V call is TRBV6-1, the J call TRBJ1-2; 7 bases match TRBD1. The CDR3 sequence is 13 residues long. V trimming: 2 bases; J trimming: 6 bases; junction bases outside the gene matches: 3. Germline V gene data show CDR1 as MNHNS and CDR2 as SASEGT. CDR3: CASSERQGHGYTF. The CDR3, as DNA: TGTGCCAGCAGTGAACGACAGGGTCATGGCTACACCTTC.

The chain carries TRBV10-2 and TRBJ2-1; a possible D gene is TRBD2 (6 bases). V dropped 3 bases and J dropped 6 bases, with 15 bases sitting between them. In germline, CDR1 is WSHSY, CDR2 SAAADI. This CDR3 has 15 residues. DNA for the CDR3: TGCGCCAGCAGTGAACCAGCGGGTTTGGTCAATGAGCAGTTCTTC. Protein sequence: CASSEPAGLVNEQFF.

As to this clonotype: The junction differs from germline at one of its ends, possibly a read error. The V and J genes are TRBV7-2 and TRBJ2-5; D call uncertain. The germline V gene encodes CDR1 SGHTA and CDR2 FQGNSA. CDR3 size: 15 residues. The CDR3 reads CVSTHSEGPRETQYF. The CDR3 DNA reads as TGTGTCAGCACCCATTCCGAAGGACCTCGGGAGACCCAGTACTTC.

This clonotype has a handful of counts. V and J are TRBV20-1 and TRBJ2-5, with D maybe TRBD1 (5 bases). The V end lost 3 bases, the J end lost 0 bases, and 5 bases lay between the germline ends. The germline gives CDR1 DFQATT, CDR2 SNEGSKA (reference sequence). This CDR3 is built from 12 residues. In DNA form, the CDR3 reads TGCAGTGCTAGGACAGACCAAGAGACCCAGTACTTC. It yields the protein CSARTDQETQYF.

This clonotype has a handful of counts. The genes are TRBV20-1 and TRBJ2-5, with 7 bases matching TRBD2. The V gene's germline CDR1 is DFQATT and CDR2 SNEGSKA (reference sequence). The CDR3 is made up of 13 amino acids. The V segment lost 0 bases and the J segment 9 bases; nucleotides outside the gene matches: 7. CDR3 bases: TGCAGTGCTAGAGATCGTGCGGGGGAGGCCCAGTACTTC. It encodes CSARDRAGEAQYF.

This clonotype occurred a few times. J is TRBJ2-5 and V is TRBV29-1; 9 nucleotides align to TRBD2. Trimming cost V 2 bases and J 5 bases; bases outside gene matches: 9. The V gene's germline CDR1 is SQVTM and CDR2 ANQGSEA. The CDR3 is made up of 15 amino acids. CDR3 DNA: TGCAGCGTTGAACGAGGCGGGAGGGCCCAGGAGACCCAGTACTTC. Amino acids: CSVERGGRAQETQYF.

The rearrangement links TRBV6-1 to TRBJ1-2, with D perhaps matching TRBD1 (5 bases). The germline V gene has CDR1 MNHNS and CDR2 SASEGT. The CDR3 is 13 amino acids. V was cut by 6 bases and J by 4 bases, with 12 bases left in between. The CDR3 loop is CASRPVGGYGYTF. Written as DNA, the CDR3 is TGTGCCAGCAGGCCAGTTGGGGGCTATGGCTACACCTTC.

This clonotype was detected only once. The rearrangement joins TRBV28 to TRBJ2-1, with unresolved D. The germline V gene encodes CDR1 MDHEN and CDR2 SYDVKM. Trimming removed 8 bases from V and 4 bases from J, with 9 bases in between. The CDR3 has 12 residues. The CDR3 sequence is CASSGPYNEQFF. CDR3 in DNA: TGTGCCAGCTCCGGACCTTACAATGAGCAGTTCTTC.

The chain is built from TRBV2 and TRBJ2-4; weak D call: TRBD2 (5 bases). In germline, CDR1 is SNHLY, CDR2 FYNNEI. Trimming shortened V by 5 bases and J by 0 bases, and 17 bases separated the two germline ends. The CDR3 totals 17 residues. This chain's CDR3 is CASSRPTGNRAKNIQYF. CDR3 DNA: TGTGCCAGCAGTCGCCCGACGGGAAACAGAGCCAAAAACATTCAGTACTTC.